What follows describes a single TCR beta chain. Original data processing: Reference gene primers were amplified, and this amplification served to estimate nucleated cell counts. The assay was immunoSEQ multiplex PCR, and TCRdb's table has in-frame clones only and misses some. That table is the source of V, J and clone size, and D and trimming were worked out from the DNA. The sample holds under 250,000 clones, roughly 88% seen once. This CDR3 comprises 14 residues. Germline CDR1 and CDR2: MNHNY and SVGAGI (reference sequence). V lost 2 bases and J lost 4; bases outside the gene matches: 0. This entry belongs to a study of blood T cell repertoires in COVID-19. Turning to the study itself: Some COVID-19 samples were acute and others convalescent; all came from the United States, Italy and Spain. Nucleic acid was either cDNA or gDNA, and it came from T cells, B-cell-depleted T cells, or PBMCs.

The sequence came from an elderly man with acute or convalescent COVID-19. The specimen sequenced was peripheral blood. The chain is built from TRBV6-6 and TRBJ2-2; TRBD2 matches at 8 bases. The CDR3 nucleotides read TGTGCCAGCAGTTACACTAGCGGCACCGGGGAGCTGTTTTTT. This encodes CASSYTSGTGELFF.